This TCR beta chain was identified during a study of the immune and genomic landscape of osteosarcoma. Study findings and constraints: A single dominant hyperexpanded clone appeared in about 5 cases, each with <100 clonotypes.

Primary, local recurrence and metastasis osteosarcoma tumors were taken after treatment from poor-prognosis patients. In regard to this clone: Antigen specificity is unknown.

This table comes from immunoSEQ multiplex PCR, and its TCRdb copy is limited to in-frame clones, with some not included. The sample records some 6,200 clones, 55% to 75% being singletons. CDR1 is GTSNPN and CDR2 is SVGIG in the germline V gene (reference sequence). Trimming shortened V by 2 bases and J by 3 bases, and 11 bases separated the two germline ends. The CDR3 contains 14 residues. This rearrangement joins TRBV30 to TRBJ2-1; D may be TRBD2 (6 bases). This TCR derives from a human donor with osteosarcoma. Sequencing was done on a sample of osteosarcoma tumor tissue from the lung. The CDR3 bases are TGTGCCTGGAGTTCGGATAGCGGCTACAATGAGCAGTTCTTC. Its protein product is CAWSSDSGYNEQFF.